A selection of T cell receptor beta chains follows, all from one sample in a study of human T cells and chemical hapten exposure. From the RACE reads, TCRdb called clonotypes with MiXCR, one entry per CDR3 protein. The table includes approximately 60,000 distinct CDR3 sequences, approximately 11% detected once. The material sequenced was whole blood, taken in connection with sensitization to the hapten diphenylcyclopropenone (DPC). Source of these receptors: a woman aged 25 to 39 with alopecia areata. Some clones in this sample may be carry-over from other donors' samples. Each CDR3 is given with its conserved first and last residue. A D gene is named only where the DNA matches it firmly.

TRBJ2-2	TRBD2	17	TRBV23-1	CASSRTSGRSNTGELFF
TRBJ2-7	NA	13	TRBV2	CASSDKPQGLHIF
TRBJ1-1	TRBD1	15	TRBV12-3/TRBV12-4	CASSLQGTANTEAFF
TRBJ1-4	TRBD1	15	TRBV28	CASSPRDRGREKLFF
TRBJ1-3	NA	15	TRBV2	CASSPRGTSGNTIYF
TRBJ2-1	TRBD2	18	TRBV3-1	CASSQNVLAGGAGNEQFF
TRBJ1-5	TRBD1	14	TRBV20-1	CSAGGRQGAQPQHF
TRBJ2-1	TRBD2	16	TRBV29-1	CSAAAGPISSYNEQFF
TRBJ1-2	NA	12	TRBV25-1	CASSETNYGYTF
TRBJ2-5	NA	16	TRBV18	CASSPSGATTQETQYF
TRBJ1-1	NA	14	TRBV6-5	CASSSLIRVTEAFF
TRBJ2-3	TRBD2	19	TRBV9	CASSVAPLGLAGRTDTQYF
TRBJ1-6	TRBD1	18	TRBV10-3	CAISETGTGASYNSPLHF
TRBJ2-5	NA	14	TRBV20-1	CSASGSRRPETQYF
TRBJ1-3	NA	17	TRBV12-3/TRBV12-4	CASSLALSARSGNTIYF
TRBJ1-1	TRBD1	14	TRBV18	CASSPGQVGPEAFF
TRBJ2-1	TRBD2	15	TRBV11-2	CASSLGPSGSNEQFF
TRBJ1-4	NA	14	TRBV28	CASNRRQDREKLFF
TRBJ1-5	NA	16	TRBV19	CASSMGLRAHNQPQHF
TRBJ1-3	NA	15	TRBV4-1	CASSQDPGSGNTIYF
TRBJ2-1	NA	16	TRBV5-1	CASSSGPGVEGSEQFF
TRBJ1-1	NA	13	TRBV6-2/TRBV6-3	CASSYSTVTEAFF
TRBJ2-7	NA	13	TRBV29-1	CSVATGLKREQYF
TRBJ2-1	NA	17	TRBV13	CASSLPRWSTDGDEQFF
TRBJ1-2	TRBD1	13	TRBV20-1	CSARGDSHYGYTF
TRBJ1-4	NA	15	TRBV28	CASRAPGRGNEKLFF
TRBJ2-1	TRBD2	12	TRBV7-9	CASTHHPGGVFF
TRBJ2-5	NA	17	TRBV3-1	CASSQDGVWRREETQYF
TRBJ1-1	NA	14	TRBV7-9	CASTTGLDSTEAFF
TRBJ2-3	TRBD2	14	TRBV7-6	CASKLAEYTDTQYF
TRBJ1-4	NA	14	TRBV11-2	CASSLESSLEKLFF